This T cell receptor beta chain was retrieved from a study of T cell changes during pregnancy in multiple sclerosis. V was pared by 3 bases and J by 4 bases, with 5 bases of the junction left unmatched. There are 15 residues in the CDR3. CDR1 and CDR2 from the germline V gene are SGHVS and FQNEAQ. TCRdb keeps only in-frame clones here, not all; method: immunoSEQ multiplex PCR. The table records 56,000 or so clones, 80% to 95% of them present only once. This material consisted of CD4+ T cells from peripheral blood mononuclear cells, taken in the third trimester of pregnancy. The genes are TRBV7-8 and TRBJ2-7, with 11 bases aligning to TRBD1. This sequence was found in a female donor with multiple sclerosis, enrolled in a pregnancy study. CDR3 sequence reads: CASSLGDRGWYEQYF. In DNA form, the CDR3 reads TGTGCCAGCAGCTTGGGGGACAGGGGGTGGTACGAGCAGTACTTC.